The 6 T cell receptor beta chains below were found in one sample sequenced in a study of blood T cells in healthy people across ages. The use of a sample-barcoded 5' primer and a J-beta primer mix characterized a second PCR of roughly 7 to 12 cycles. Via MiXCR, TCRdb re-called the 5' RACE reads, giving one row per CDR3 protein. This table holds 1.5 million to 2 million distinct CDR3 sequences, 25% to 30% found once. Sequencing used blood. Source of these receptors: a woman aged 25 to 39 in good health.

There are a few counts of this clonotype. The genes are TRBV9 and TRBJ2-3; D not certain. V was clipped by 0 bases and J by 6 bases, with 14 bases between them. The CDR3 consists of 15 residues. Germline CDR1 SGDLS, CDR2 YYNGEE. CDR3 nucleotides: TGTGCCAGCAGCGTAGCCCCACTCCTTTCTGATACGCAGTATTTT. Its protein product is CASSVAPLLSDTQYF.

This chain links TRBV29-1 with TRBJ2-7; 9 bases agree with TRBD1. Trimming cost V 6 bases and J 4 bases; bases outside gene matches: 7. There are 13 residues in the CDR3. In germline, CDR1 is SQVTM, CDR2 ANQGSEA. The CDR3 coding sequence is TGCAGCGTCGGACAGGGGAGCGGATACGAGCAGTACTTC. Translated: CSVGQGSGYEQYF.

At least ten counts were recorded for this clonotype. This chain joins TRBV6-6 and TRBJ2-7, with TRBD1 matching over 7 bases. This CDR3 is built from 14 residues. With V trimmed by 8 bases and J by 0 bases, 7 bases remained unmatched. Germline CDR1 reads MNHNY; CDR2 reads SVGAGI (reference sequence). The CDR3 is CASAAGGYSYEQYF. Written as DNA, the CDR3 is TGTGCCAGCGCTGCAGGGGGATACTCCTACGAGCAGTACTTC.

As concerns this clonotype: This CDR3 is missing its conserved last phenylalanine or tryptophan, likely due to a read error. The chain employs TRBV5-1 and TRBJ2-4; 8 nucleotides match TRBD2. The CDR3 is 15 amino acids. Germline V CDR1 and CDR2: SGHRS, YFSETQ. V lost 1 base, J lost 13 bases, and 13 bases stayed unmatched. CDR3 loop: CASSLLASGPLEQYL. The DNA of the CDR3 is TGCGCCAGCAGCTTGTTGGCTAGCGGGCCCCTGGAGCAGTACCTC.

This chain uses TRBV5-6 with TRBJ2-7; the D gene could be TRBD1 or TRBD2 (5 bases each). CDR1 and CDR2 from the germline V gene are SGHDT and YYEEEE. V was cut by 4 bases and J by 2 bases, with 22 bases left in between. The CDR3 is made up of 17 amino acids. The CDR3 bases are TGTGCCAGCAGCCAAACGACGGGGAAGCGGACACCCTACGAGCAGTACTTC. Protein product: CASSQTTGKRTPYEQYF.

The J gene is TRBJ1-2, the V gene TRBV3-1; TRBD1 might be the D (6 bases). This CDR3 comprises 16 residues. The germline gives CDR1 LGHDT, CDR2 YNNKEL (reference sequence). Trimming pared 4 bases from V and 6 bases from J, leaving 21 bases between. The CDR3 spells CASSPLRNSGADGYTF. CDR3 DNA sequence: TGTGCCAGCAGCCCACTTCGTAACTCAGGGGCGGATGGCTACACCTTC.